This T cell receptor (beta chain) stems from a study of T cell responses to AZD1222 COVID-19 vaccine. Whole-study results and caveats: It was only 6 or 7 AZD1222 recipients who were seropositive at baseline. Donors were mostly white British, more females; clonal diversity possibly underestimated. With two AZD1222 doses given, Spike-specific TCR breadth and depth both rose.

Using immunoSEQ multiplex PCR, the repertoire was profiled, and TCRdb retains in-frame clones only, with some absent. The table includes about 94,000 clones, around nine tenths detected once. With V trimmed by 7 bases and J by 7 bases, 9 bases remained unmatched. This CDR3 has 15 residues. Germline lookup yields CDR1 LGHDT and CDR2 YNNKEL (reference sequence). Turning to this clone: The antigen is unknown.

The TCR originated in an adult in good health. The chain employs TRBV3-1 (or the pseudogene TRBV3-2) and TRBJ2-2; the match to TRBD1 covers 10 bases. The source material was peripheral blood, sampled on day 0 of AZD1222 vaccination. CDR3 sequence: CASNDRGLSGGELFF. In DNA form, the CDR3 reads TGTGCCAGCAACGACAGGGGGCTCAGTGGCGGGGAGCTGTTTTTT.